This T cell receptor beta chain derives from a study of T cell clonotyping in hematopoietic cell transplantation. The CDR3 contains 14 residues. With V trimmed by 7 bases and J by 5 bases, 10 bases remained unmatched. Germline CDR1 reads SGHRS; CDR2 reads YFSETQ. The table came from immunoSEQ multiplex PCR; TCRdb's copy has only in-frame clones and leaves some out. The data hold about 36,000 clones, with over 75% observed a single time. V and J are TRBV5-1 and TRBJ2-5; the match to TRBD2 covers 8 bases. The sequence was obtained from a woman aged 40-49 years in good health. Some clones in this sample may be carry-over from other donors' samples. The sequencing input was peripheral blood mononuclear cells. The DNA of the CDR3 is TGCGCCAGCGGAAGAGCGGGAGTCGGGGAGACCCAGTACTTC. Amino acid sequence: CASGRAGVGETQYF.